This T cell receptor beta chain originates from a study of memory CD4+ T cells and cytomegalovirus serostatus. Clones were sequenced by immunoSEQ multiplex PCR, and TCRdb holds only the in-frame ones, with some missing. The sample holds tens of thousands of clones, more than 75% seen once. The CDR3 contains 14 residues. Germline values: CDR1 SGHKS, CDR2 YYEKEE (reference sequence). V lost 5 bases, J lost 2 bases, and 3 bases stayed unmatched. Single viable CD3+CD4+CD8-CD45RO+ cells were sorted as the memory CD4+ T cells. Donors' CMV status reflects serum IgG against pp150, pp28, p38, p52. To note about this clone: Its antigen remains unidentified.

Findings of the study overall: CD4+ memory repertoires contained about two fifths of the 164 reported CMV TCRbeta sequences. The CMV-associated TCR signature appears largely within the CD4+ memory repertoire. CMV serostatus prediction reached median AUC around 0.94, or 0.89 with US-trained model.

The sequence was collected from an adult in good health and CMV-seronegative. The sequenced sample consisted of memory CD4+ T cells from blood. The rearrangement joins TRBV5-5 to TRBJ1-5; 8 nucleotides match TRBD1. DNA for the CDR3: TGTGCCAGCAGTTCGGACAGGGGCAATCAGCCCCAGCATTTT. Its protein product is CASSSDRGNQPQHF.